This T cell receptor beta chain was recorded in a study of early stage breast cancer tumors. Whole-study context: Each sample averaged around 9.5-fold read coverage. General study points: Most shared enriched TCRB sequences were commonly generated ones. Compared with adjacent normal breast tissue, tumors showed roughly 2.4-fold greater T cell density and higher clonality.

As to this clone: Antigen unknown.

Libraries were prepared by immunoSEQ multiplex PCR; TCRdb keeps only in-frame clonotypes and omits some of them. This sample carries about 70,000 clones, around 80% of them seen once, and the ten largest clones take around 5%. CDR1 SEHNR and CDR2 FQNEAQ come from the germline V gene (reference sequence). V was cut by 1 base and J by 2 bases, with 9 bases left in between. The CDR3 sequence is 15 residues long. The specimen was blood. The chain employs TRBV7-9 and TRBJ1-3; D is possibly TRBD1 (5 bases). The receptor comes from a person aged 40-50 years with breast cancer. CDR3 sequence reads: CASSLDVGAGNTIYF. In DNA form, the CDR3 reads TGTGCCAGCAGCTTAGATGTGGGGGCTGGAAACACCATATATTTT.